Presented here are 21 T cell receptor beta chains from one specimen sequenced in a study of T cells in placental villitis. The immunoSEQ assay was v4. Profiling relied on immunoSEQ multiplex PCR, and the TCRdb table lists in-frame clones only, not all of them. This table has around 2,500 clones, around 83% appearing once. Sequenced: placental tissue containing maternal and fetal cells. The receptors derive from a human patient with infectious villitis; the placental T cells may come from both mother and fetus.

The rearrangement joins TRBV28 to TRBJ2-2; the D gene is possibly TRBD2 (6 bases). The ends were cut back, 4 bases at V and 4 bases at J, with 19 bases in the middle. Per the germline V gene, CDR1 is MDHEN and CDR2 is SYDVKM. CDR3 length equals 17 residues. CDR3 sequence: CASSSLLAIWSTGELFF. As DNA, the CDR3 is TGTGCCAGCAGTTCTCTCCTAGCGATCTGGAGCACCGGGGAGCTGTTTTTT.

This clone is classed as large (0.1 to 1%). The chain links TRBV18 to TRBJ2-1, with 10 bases aligning to TRBD2. V lost 1 base and J lost 3; bases outside the gene matches: 0. This CDR3 contains 15 residues. Germline loops: CDR1 KGHSH, CDR2 LQKENI. The CDR3 DNA is TGTGCCAGCTCACCACTAGCGGGGGGCTACAATGAGCAGTTCTTC. Protein: CASSPLAGGYNEQFF.

V usage is TRBV6-5 and J usage is TRBJ2-2, with D hard to call. V was pared by 5 bases and J by 6 bases, with 16 bases between. The CDR3 consists of 15 residues. Germline V CDR1 and CDR2: MNHEY, SVGAGI. The CDR3 nucleotides are TGTGCCAGCAGTAACACGAGCCCGGTGGCCGGGGAGCTGTTTTTT. Its translation is CASSNTSPVAGELFF.

The rearrangement uses TRBV6-5 and TRBJ2-3, with D possibly being TRBD1 or TRBD2 (5 bases each). Per the germline V gene, CDR1 is MNHEY and CDR2 is SVGAGI. This CDR3 has 14 residues. Trimming pared 2 bases from V and 0 bases from J, leaving 6 bases between. CDR3 coding DNA: TGTGCCAGCAGTTACCGGGACAGCACAGATACGCAGTATTTT. Translation: CASSYRDSTDTQYF.

V usage is TRBV4-2 and J usage is TRBJ2-5, with no clear D. The germline V gene has CDR1 LGHNA and CDR2 YNFKEQ. The CDR3 has 14 amino acids. Trimming removed 1 base from V and 5 bases from J, with 11 bases in between. The CDR3 here is CASSQVSVKETQYF. The CDR3, as DNA: TGTGCCAGCAGCCAAGTATCGGTCAAGGAGACCCAGTACTTC.

The rearrangement joins TRBV4-1 to TRBJ2-3, with D unresolved. Germline loops: CDR1 MGHRA, CDR2 YSYEKL. The CDR3 totals 16 residues. Trimming removed 3 bases from V and 0 bases from J, with 13 bases in between. In DNA form, the CDR3 reads TGCGCCAGCAGCCAGTTCTGGGGTACTAGCACAGATACGCAGTATTTT. This gives the protein CASSQFWGTSTDTQYF.

V usage is TRBV19 and J usage is TRBJ2-6; 9 bases map to TRBD2. J gave up 0 bases and V 8 bases, and 11 bases lay outside the gene matches. Germline V gene lookup returns CDR1 LNHDA and CDR2 SQIVND (reference sequence). The CDR3 totals 18 residues. In DNA, the CDR3 is TGTGCCAGTCGGAGCGGGAGGTCTGATTACTCTGGGGCCAACGTCCTGACTTTC. Encoded protein: CASRSGRSDYSGANVLTF.

This clone was counted only a few times. The junction shows a germline mismatch at one end, possibly a read error. V gene TRBV5-1 combines with J gene TRBJ2-1; 10 nucleotides match TRBD2. The length of the CDR3 is 16 residues. Germline lookup yields CDR1 SGHRS and CDR2 YFSETQ. CDR3 region: CARSGGAGARYNEQFF. As DNA, the CDR3 is TGCGCCCGCAGCGGGGGGGCGGGGGCGAGATACAATGAGCAGTTCTTC.

The chain combines TRBV10-3 with TRBJ2-6, with D uncertain. The germline V gene encodes CDR1 ENHRY and CDR2 SYGVKD. Deletions cut 3 bases from V and 0 bases from J, with 3 bases between. This CDR3 contains 14 residues. This CDR3 reads CAISDSSGANVLTF. The CDR3, as DNA: TGTGCCATCAGTGACAGCTCTGGGGCCAACGTCCTGACTTTC.

This sequence joins TRBV5-4 and TRBJ2-3; tentatively, D is TRBD1 (5 bases). The CDR3 sequence is 15 residues long. V was pared by 1 base and J by 2 bases, with 11 bases between. Germline-derived CDR1 and CDR2 are SGHNT and YYREEE (reference sequence). The CDR3 sequence: CASSLPGIATDTQYF. CDR3 coding DNA: TGTGCCAGCAGCTTGCCAGGGATCGCCACAGATACGCAGTATTTT. Full variable domain (rest looked up from reference TRBV5-4 and TRBJ2-3): ETGVTQSPTHLIKTRGQQVTLRCSSQSGHNTVSWYQQALGQGPQFIFQYYREEENGRGNFPPRFSGLQFPNYSSELNVNALELDDSALYLCASSLPGIATDTQYFGPGTRLTVL.

This chain joins TRBV7-3 and TRBJ2-2; D might be TRBD1 or TRBD2, each matching 5 bases. V was clipped by 3 bases and J by 0 bases, with 5 bases between them. The length of the CDR3 is 14 residues. CDR1 is SGHTA and CDR2 is FQGTGA in the germline V gene. The CDR3 loop reads CASSLGANTGELFF. CDR3 nucleotide sequence: TGTGCCAGCAGCTTGGGGGCGAACACCGGGGAGCTGTTTTTT.

The chain combines TRBV28 with TRBJ1-2; D is perhaps TRBD1 (5 bases). Germline lookup yields CDR1 MDHEN and CDR2 SYDVKM. The ends were cut back, 8 bases at V and 2 bases at J, with 18 bases in the middle. The CDR3 is 15 amino acids. CDR3 sequence: CASCSFLGQNYGYTF. The CDR3 DNA reads as TGTGCCAGCTGCAGCTTTCTCGGACAAAACTATGGCTACACCTTC.

The chain has TRBV12-3 or TRBV12-4 and TRBJ2-2; 7 positions agree with TRBD1. The V segment lost 3 bases and the J segment 6 bases; nucleotides outside the gene matches: 1. This CDR3 contains 13 residues. CDR3: CASSFTGAGELFF. CDR3 bases: TGTGCCAGCAGTTTTACAGGGGCCGGGGAGCTGTTTTTT.

This chain links TRBV27 with TRBJ2-1, with TRBD2 matching over 7 bases. Trimming at V came to 3 bases and at J to 3 bases, leaving 2 bases not matched to a gene. This CDR3 region has 14 residues. Germline V gene lookup returns CDR1 MNHEY and CDR2 SMNVEV (reference sequence). CDR3 bases: TGTGCCAGCAGTTTGGGCGGGAGCTACAATGAGCAGTTCTTC. Amino acids: CASSLGGSYNEQFF.

The chain joins TRBV28 to TRBJ1-5, with TRBD1 identical over 10 bases. Per germline, CDR1 MDHEN and CDR2 SYDVKM. After removal of 4 bases from V and 9 bases from J, the junction contained 9 bases not matched to a gene. CDR3 length equals 15 residues. Here the CDR3 reads CASSSYRDRGRPQHF. The CDR3 coding sequence is TGTGCCAGCAGTTCCTACAGGGACAGGGGTAGGCCCCAGCATTTT.

The chain has TRBV11-3 and TRBJ2-3, with 7 bases aligning to TRBD1. The CDR3 spans 16 residues. Trimming removed 4 bases from V and 6 bases from J; junction bases left unmatched: 13. From germline, CDR1 is SGHNT and CDR2 YENEEA. CDR3 DNA sequence: TGTGCCAGCAGCTCTAGACAGGGCCCCAGTACGGATACGCAGTATTTT. Residues: CASSSRQGPSTDTQYF.

The chain joins TRBV11-2 to TRBJ2-7; 8 bases agree with TRBD2. The V segment lost 0 bases and the J segment 6 bases; nucleotides outside the gene matches: 1. The CDR3 length is 13 residues. Germline V gene lookup returns CDR1 SGHAT and CDR2 FQNNGV. The DNA for the CDR3 is TGTGCCAGCAGCTTAGATCGGGGGGGCGAGCAGTACTTC. It specifies CASSLDRGGEQYF.

The rearrangement uses TRBV4-3 and TRBJ2-6, with TRBD1 identical over 9 bases. CDR3 length: 18 amino acids. Germline values: CDR1 LGHNA, CDR2 YSLEER. J was trimmed by 0 bases and V by 1 base; bases with no gene match: 4. The DNA of the CDR3 is TGCGCCAGCAGCCAAGGGGTGACAGGGGGCTCTGGGGCCAACGTCCTGACTTTC. Amino acid sequence: CASSQGVTGGSGANVLTF.

The V call is TRBV12-3 or TRBV12-4, the J call TRBJ1-1; the D is unclear. Trimming removed 1 base at V and 8 bases at J, with 2 bases between. CDR3 length equals 10 residues. The CDR3 nucleotides are TGTGCCAGCAGTTTAGGGGAAGCTTTCTTT. The encoded protein is CASSLGEAFF.

This chain links TRBV7-2 with TRBJ2-5; TRBD2 aligns across 8 bases. This CDR3 region has 16 residues. The V and J ends lost 7 bases and 4 bases, in that order; junction bases with no gene match: 14. Germline CDR1 SGHTA, CDR2 FQGNSA. CDR3 region: CASTKFRSGSGETQYF. CDR3 DNA sequence: TGTGCCAGCACCAAGTTCCGCAGCGGGAGTGGAGAGACCCAGTACTTC. Full variable domain (missing parts from reference TRBV7-2 and TRBJ2-5): GAGVSQSPSNKVTEKGKDVELRCDPISGHTALYWYRQSLGQGLEFLIYFQGNSAPDKSGLPSDRFSAERTGGSVSTLTIQRTQQEDSAVYLCASTKFRSGSGETQYFGPGTRLLVL.

The genes are TRBV4-1 and TRBJ1-1; the D is unclear. Germline V CDR1 and CDR2: MGHRA, YSYEKL. The CDR3 spans 12 residues. Between the trimmed V and J ends, which lost 6 bases and 0 bases, there was a span of 5 bases. The DNA of the CDR3 is TGCGCCAGCAGGTCTCTGAACACTGAAGCTTTCTTT. It is translated as CASRSLNTEAFF.